The entry below gives a single TCR beta chain sequence along with its context. Its antigen is as yet unknown. V was cut by 4 bases and J by 7 bases, with 8 bases left in between. Germline CDR1 SGHTA, CDR2 FQGNSA. The CDR3 is made up of 12 amino acids. The data were produced by immunoSEQ multiplex PCR, yet TCRdb's version contains in-frame clones alone and is incomplete. This sample has 380,000 or so clones; 75% to 90% occur once, and the top ten carry roughly 10%. This sample was taken from a study of Ad26.COV2.S vaccination and SARS-CoV-2 variants. Study summary: By the intramuscular route, Ad26.COV2.S was given once, or twice 56 days apart. Study observations and caveats: Placebo recipients trailed vaccine recipients in spike-specific TCR breadth.

The sample's treatment: roughly 18 received Ad26.COV2.S at low or high dose, single or two shots; about five received placebo; per-sample allocation not given. Sampling was performed 63 days after the first vaccine or placebo injection. This person who donated was an adult of 18-55 years in Boston. The administered vaccine (an Ad26 vector) expressed Wuhan-strain SARS-CoV-2 spike. The chain combines TRBV7-2 with TRBJ1-5; D call uncertain. Sequencing used peripheral blood, obtained in a trial of Ad26.COV2.S vaccine versus placebo. This TCR was recovered from a person aged 18 to 59 who received the Ad26.COV2.S COVID-19 vaccine or a placebo. The CDR3 here is CASSSAGQPQHF. The CDR3 DNA reads as TGTGCCAGCAGCTCAGCGGGACAGCCCCAGCATTTT.